The next 10 T cell receptor beta chains were all read from a single sample in a study of cytomegalovirus exposure and HLA in healthy donors. The primer mix had 60 Vbeta and 13 Jbeta primers. Sequenced by immunoSEQ multiplex PCR; TCRdb stores in-frame clones only, minus some. The profile shows over 150,000 clones, around 82% of them singletons. The sample comprised PBMCs. The receptors stem from a woman between 40 and 55 years old in good health and CMV-seropositive.

V usage is TRBV5-1 and J usage is TRBJ2-7; the D gene is possibly TRBD2 (9 bases). Trimming shortened V by 6 bases and J by 0 bases, and 25 bases separated the two germline ends. The CDR3 is 18 amino acids. Germline CDR1 and CDR2: SGHRS and YFSETQ. CDR3 bases: TGCGCCAGCATTATTACAGGGGGTGTTAGCGGGAGCTCCTACGAGCAGTACTTC. Translating gives CASIITGGVSGSSYEQYF.

V usage is TRBV7-2 and J usage is TRBJ1-2; 8 bases line up with TRBD1. V lost 3 bases, J lost 1 base, and 7 bases stayed unmatched. Germline V gene sequence: CDR1 SGHTA, CDR2 FQGNSA. This CDR3 has 16 amino acids. The CDR3 is CASSFTRGQGNYGYTF. The CDR3 DNA is TGTGCCAGCAGCTTTACCCGTGGACAGGGTAACTATGGCTACACCTTC.

The genes are TRBV10-2 and TRBJ2-1; D unresolved. This CDR3 comprises 11 residues. The V and J ends lost 7 bases and 7 bases respectively, with 8 bases between them. Per germline, CDR1 WSHSY and CDR2 SAAADI. The CDR3 DNA reads TGCGCCAGCACCCGGTGGAATGAGCAGTTCTTC. Protein product: CASTRWNEQFF.

This clone appeared once. This chain links TRBV5-4 with TRBJ2-2; D is ambiguous. The CDR3 runs 15 residues. Trimming left V 0 bases short and J 1 base short, with 7 bases between. Germline V gives CDR1 SGHNT, CDR2 YYREEE (reference sequence). The CDR3 sequence is CASSLGQMNTGELFF. The DNA for the CDR3 is TGTGCCAGCAGCTTGGGTCAAATGAACACCGGGGAGCTGTTTTTT.

The gene calls are TRBV11-2 and TRBJ2-5, with TRBD1 identical over 9 bases. The CDR3 has 13 amino acids. Germline V CDR1 and CDR2: SGHAT, FQNNGV. The V and J ends lost 4 bases and 5 bases, in that order; junction bases with no gene match: 2. The CDR3 coding sequence is TGTGCCAGCAGCTCAGACAGGGGGGAGACCCAGTACTTC. The encoded protein is CASSSDRGETQYF.

This clone came up once. The genes are TRBV6-1 and TRBJ2-1; TRBD2 is a possible D gene (6 bases). V shed 7 bases and J shed 2 bases, with 12 bases lying between them. The CDR3 length is 14 residues. CDR1 is MNHNS and CDR2 is SASEGT in the germline V gene. The CDR3 loop is CASTSGDAYNEQFF. For the CDR3, the DNA is TGTGCCAGCACATCGGGAGATGCCTACAATGAGCAGTTCTTC.

The gene calls are TRBV19 and TRBJ2-7, with D perhaps matching TRBD2 (6 bases). Per germline, CDR1 LNHDA and CDR2 SQIVND (reference sequence). Trimming stripped 0 bases from V and 2 bases from J, with 26 bases between. The CDR3 totals 20 residues. The CDR3 protein is CASSIDHAGRMTGATYEQYF. The CDR3, as DNA: TGTGCCAGTAGTATAGACCACGCGGGACGGATGACGGGAGCCACCTACGAGCAGTACTTC.

This clone was seen a handful of times. The J gene is TRBJ2-7, the V gene TRBV19; D is unresolved. The germline V and J ends were trimmed by 3 bases and 2 bases, with 11 bases remaining between them. The CDR3 has 14 amino acids. CDR1 is LNHDA and CDR2 is SQIVND in the germline V gene (reference sequence). The CDR3 loop is CASSMFNGAYEQYF. In DNA form, the CDR3 reads TGTGCCAGTAGTATGTTTAACGGTGCCTACGAGCAGTACTTC. Variable domain in full (rest from reference TRBV19 and TRBJ2-7): DGGITQSPKYLFRKEGQNVTLSCEQNLNHDAMYWYRQDPGQGLRLIYYSQIVNDFQKGDIAEGYSVSREKKESFPLTVTSAQKNPTAFYLCASSMFNGAYEQYFGPGTRLTVT.

About this clone itself: Compared with germline, one end of the junction differs, possibly owing to a read error. The rearrangement links TRBV11-2 to TRBJ2-2, with TRBD2 as a possible D gene (5 bases). The CDR3 contains 16 residues. CDR1 and CDR2 from the germline V gene are SGHAT and FQNNGV. This CDR3 is CATQRPDGVFTGELFF. The CDR3 DNA reads TGTGCCACGCAACGGCCCGACGGAGTTTTTACCGGGGAACTGTTTTTT.

This clone was detected only once. The J gene is TRBJ2-7, the V gene TRBV25-1; D ambiguous. Germline CDR1 MGHDK, CDR2 SYGVNS. The CDR3 contains 12 residues. The ends were cut back, 5 bases at V and 4 bases at J, with 9 bases in the middle. The CDR3 DNA is TGTGCCAGCAGTTCAGGCTGGTACGAGCAGTACTTC. Encoded protein: CASSSGWYEQYF.